This entry concerns a single T cell receptor beta chain. As yet, its antigen is unknown. The conserved closing phenylalanine or tryptophan is absent in this CDR3, likely reflecting a read error. For blood RNA, unsorted whole blood served as the source, and germline DNA was extracted too. Infection with HBV was chronic in patients; they were treatment-naive. Germline trimming cut 6 bases from V and 0 bases from J; bases unmatched to any gene: 3. Germline loops: CDR1 ENHRY, CDR2 SYGVKD. This CDR3 has 15 residues. This specimen belongs to a study of tumor-infiltrating lymphocytes in primary liver carcinoma. Findings and caveats of the study: Among the pair types, tumor region pairs showed more overlap than tumor-adjacent and tumor-blood pairs. The bulk unsorted samples meant that CD4+ and CD8+ repertoires went uncompared. Compared with blood, tumor repertoires held significantly more in their top 250 clones.

With around 450 ng total RNA as template and a constant-region primer, TCR beta cDNA was made. Three rounds of nested multiplex PCR with slightly modified ARM-PCR produced TCR beta libraries. Forward primers for TRBV1-TRBV30 and a C-beta reverse primer served the first two PCR rounds, at about 11 cycles each. TCRdb called the multiplex PCR reads again in MiXCR, with one record for every CDR3 protein. The table has fewer than 350,000 distinct CDR3 sequences, 55% to 65% seen once. The source of this sequence is a middle-aged man with primary liver carcinoma and hepatitis B virus infection. Source material: peripheral blood. The rearrangement uses TRBV10-3 and TRBJ2-2; 8 bases match TRBD1. For the CDR3, the DNA is TGTGCCATCAGGGGGACAGGCGCGAACACCGGGGAGCTGTTTTCT. Translation gives CAIRGTGANTGELFS.